These T cell receptor beta chains were read from a single sample in a study of blood T cells in healthy people across ages. A single record per CDR3 protein comes from TCRdb applying MiXCR to the 5' RACE reads. This table holds 450,000 to 600,000 distinct CDR3 sequences, about 25% found once. The data were also submitted as part of a second study, on T cells of mothers and their children.

Sample: blood. Source of these receptors: a boy younger than 10 in good health. CDR3s include the opening cysteine and the closing phenylalanine or tryptophan. D genes are given only for firm matches. Some rows mark clone size as missing; the rest say once, few, many or name a class of expanded clone.

d_gene	v_gene	abundance	j_gene	CDR3nt	CDR3aa
TRBD1	TRBV13	few	TRBJ2-7	TGTGCCAGCAGCCACGACAGGGAACCCTACGAGCAGTACTTC	CASSHDREPYEQYF
TRBD1	TRBV10-3	few	TRBJ2-7	TGTGCCATCAGTGAGGGACAGGGGAGGGGCGAGCAGTACTTC	CAISEGQGRGEQYF
-	TRBV5-1	few	TRBJ2-7	TGCGCCAGCAAGAGCCCCAGCTCCTACGAGCAGTACTTC	CASKSPSSYEQYF
-	TRBV7-9	few	TRBJ1-5	TGTGCCAGCAGCCCCGCTTCAGGGCCCCAGCATTTT	CASSPASGPQHF
-	TRBV24-1	-	TRBJ2-3	TGTGCCACCAACGGAGGTTCAGATACGCAGTATTTT	CATNGGSDTQYF
TRBD1	TRBV27	few	TRBJ1-1	TGTGCCAGCGGACAGGGGTTTGGCACTGAAGCTTTCTTT	CASGQGFGTEAFF
TRBD1	TRBV7-9	-	TRBJ1-2	TGTGCCAGCAGCTTGATCCGGGACAGAACCTTTAACTATGGCTACACCTTC	CASSLIRDRTFNYGYTF
-	TRBV7-2	-	TRBJ1-4	TGTGCCAGCAGCCTCACAGTTCAGGGAGAAAAACTGTTTTTT	CASSLTVQGEKLFF
TRBD1	TRBV12-3/TRBV12-4	few	TRBJ1-5	TGTGCCAGCAGTGAGGACAGGGTGCCCCAGCATTTT	CASSEDRVPQHF
-	TRBV12-3/TRBV12-4	many	TRBJ1-1	TGTGCCAGCAGCAGTTCGGATAAGAACACTGAAGCTTTCTTT	CASSSSDKNTEAFF
TRBD2	TRBV20-1	few	TRBJ2-7	TGCAGTGCTACGAGGACTAGCGGGGCCCCCCACTACGAGCAGTACTTC	CSATRTSGAPHYEQYF
-	TRBV20-1	-	TRBJ2-3	TGCAGTGCCCCAGCGTCCGGGTTCAGCACAGATACGCAGTATTTT	CSAPASGFSTDTQYF
-	TRBV29-1	-	TRBJ2-2	TGCAGTGGCGAGGGGGACGGGGAGCTGTTTTTT	CSGEGDGELFF
-	TRBV6-5	-	TRBJ2-2	TGTGCCAGCAGTTTTTATGGGGAGCTGTTTTTT	CASSFYGELFF
-	TRBV3-1	few	TRBJ2-7	TGTGCCAGCAGCCAAGATCCCGCAGGGAGCTCCTACGAGCAGTACTTC	CASSQDPAGSSYEQYF
-	TRBV20-1	-	TRBJ1-2	TGCAGTGCTAGAGATGGGTATGGCTACACCTTC	CSARDGYGYTF
-	TRBV2	-	TRBJ2-1	TGTGCCAGCAGTGGAAGTAAGCAGTTCTTC	CASSGSKQFF
-	TRBV2	many	TRBJ2-2	TGTGCCAGCAGCCCCTCTGGACTGACCACCGGGGAGCTGTTTTTT	CASSPSGLTTGELFF
-	TRBV12-3/TRBV12-4	few	TRBJ2-7	TGTGCCAGCAGTTTACTTGGGACTTGGTACGAGCAGTACTTC	CASSLLGTWYEQYF
-	TRBV5-1	-	TRBJ2-7	TGCGCCAGCAGCTTGAAACAGCCCATGCACTACGAGCAGTACTTC	CASSLKQPMHYEQYF
-	TRBV14	-	TRBJ2-1	TGTGCCAGCAGCCACGCCGGGCAGGGGTCGGGGAATGAGCAGTTCTTC	CASSHAGQGSGNEQFF
TRBD1	TRBV10-3	many	TRBJ1-1	TGTGCCAGTTCCCAGGGGGCAGACACTGAAGCTTTCTTT	CASSQGADTEAFF
-	TRBV7-2	-	TRBJ2-3	TGTGCCAGCAGCCCAAGGACGGGCACAGATACGCAGTATTTT	CASSPRTGTDTQYF
-	TRBV29-1	-	TRBJ2-6	TGCAGCGCGCTCCAGGACGTAAACTCTGGGGCCAACGTCCCGACTTTC	CSALQDVNSGANVPTF
TRBD1	TRBV20-1	few	TRBJ2-7	TGCAGTGCTAGAGGAGACAGGGGGCGCACCTACGAGCAGTACTTC	CSARGDRGRTYEQYF
-	TRBV4-1	few	TRBJ1-5	TGCGCCAGCAGCCAAGAAGCGGCGATAAACAATCAGCCCCAGCATTTT	CASSQEAAINNQPQHF
-	TRBV5-1	-	TRBJ2-7	TGCGCCAGCAGCTTGGCCACGGTAGAGGCCCCGAGCTCCTACGAGCAGTACTTC	CASSLATVEAPSSYEQYF
-	TRBV6-6	few	TRBJ2-7	TGTGCCAGCAGTTACACCCGGGACTCGGGGGAGCAGTACTTC	CASSYTRDSGEQYF
-	TRBV7-9	-	TRBJ2-2	TGTGCCAGCAGTGGGCTGCGGGGGGAGCTGTTTTTT	CASSGLRGELFF
TRBD2	TRBV25-1	many	TRBJ2-5	TGTGCCAGCAGTGAGGTAGCGGGAGAGACCCAGTACTTC	CASSEVAGETQYF
TRBD1	TRBV5-1	-	TRBJ2-5	TGCGCCAGCAGCTGGGAGACAGGGGACGGAGAGACCCAGTACTTC	CASSWETGDGETQYF
-	TRBV27	-	TRBJ2-1	TGTGCCAGCAGTTTTGGCAGCCGCAATGAGCAGTTCTTC	CASSFGSRNEQFF
-	TRBV25-1	-	TRBJ1-4	TGTGCCAGCAGTGATCAGGGGTGGGGGGTTTTAACTAATGAAAAACTGTTTTTT	CASSDQGWGVLTNEKLFF
-	TRBV9	few	TRBJ2-2	TGTGCCAGCAGCGCCCACACCGGGGAGCTGTTTTTT	CASSAHTGELFF
-	TRBV7-9	-	TRBJ2-5	TGTGCCAGCAGCTTAGCGCTCTTCGGCGGGCCTGGTAGGGAGACCCAGTACTTC	CASSLALFGGPGRETQYF
TRBD2	TRBV20-1	many	TRBJ2-5	TGCAGTGCTAGGGGTGGCGGGGGGCCCTCCGGAGAGCAGTACTTC	CSARGGGGPSGEQYF
-	TRBV6-2/TRBV6-3	few	TRBJ1-1	TGTGCCAGCAGCCCCATCGGGGGGAACACTGAAGCTTTCTTT	CASSPIGGNTEAFF
TRBD2	TRBV24-1	-	TRBJ2-1	TGTGCCACCAGTGATGAAAGCGGGAGGCCCTACAATGAGCAGTTCTTC	CATSDESGRPYNEQFF
-	TRBV15	-	TRBJ2-1	TGTGCCACCAGCAGAGATCACAGCCAAGAGACCCTGTACTTC	CATSRDHSQETLYF
-	TRBV6-4	few	TRBJ2-7	TGTGCCAGCAGTGGCCCTCAACGCGGGCCCTACGAGCAGTACTTC	CASSGPQRGPYEQYF
-	TRBV7-2	-	TRBJ1-2	TGTGCCAGCAGCTTAATAAATAACTATGGCTACACCTTC	CASSLINNYGYTF